This TCR beta chain was recorded in a study of OX40 agonist ivuxolimab in advanced cancers. Clones were sequenced by immunoSEQ multiplex PCR, and TCRdb holds only the in-frame ones, with some missing. The top ten hold around 0.6% of the sample, which has 50,000 to 65,000 clones, 86% seen once. Study-level results: Among T cells, CD8+ cells averaged more expanded clones than CD4+ cells.

V shed 3 bases, J shed 6 bases, and the junction held 5 bases outside the gene matches. The CDR3 loop spans 14 amino acids. Germline V gene data show CDR1 as SGHRS and CDR2 as YFSETQ. Notes on this clone: The antigen is undetermined.

Sample: CD4+ or CD8+ T cells sorted from blood, taken in a trial of the OX40 agonist ivuxolimab. The chain joins TRBV5-1 to TRBJ1-2; 10 bases align to TRBD1. This clonotype originated in an adult with an advanced solid tumor such as melanoma, head and neck, liver or kidney cancer. The CDR3 DNA sequence: TGCGCCAGCAGCTGGGGGACAGGGGATGATGGCTACACCTTC. Translation gives CASSWGTGDDGYTF.